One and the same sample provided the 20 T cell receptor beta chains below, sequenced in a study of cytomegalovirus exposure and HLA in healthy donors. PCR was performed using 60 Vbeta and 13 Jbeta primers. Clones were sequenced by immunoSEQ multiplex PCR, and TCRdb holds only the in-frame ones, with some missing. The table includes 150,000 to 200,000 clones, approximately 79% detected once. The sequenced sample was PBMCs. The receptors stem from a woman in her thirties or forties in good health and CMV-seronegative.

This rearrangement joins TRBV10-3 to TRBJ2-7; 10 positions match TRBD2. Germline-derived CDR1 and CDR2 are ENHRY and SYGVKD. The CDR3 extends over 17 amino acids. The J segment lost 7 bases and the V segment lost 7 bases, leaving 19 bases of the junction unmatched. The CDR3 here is CAIMVRSGAGGPGEQYF. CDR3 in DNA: TGTGCCATCATGGTGCGTTCGGGAGCGGGAGGGCCGGGGGAGCAGTACTTC.

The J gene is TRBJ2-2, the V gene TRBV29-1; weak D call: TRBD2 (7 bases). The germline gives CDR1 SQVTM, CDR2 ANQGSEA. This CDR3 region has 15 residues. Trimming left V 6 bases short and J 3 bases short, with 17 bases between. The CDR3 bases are TGCAGCGTCGCCCGGGGAGGGGGTTACACCGGGGAGCTGTTTTTT. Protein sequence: CSVARGGGYTGELFF.

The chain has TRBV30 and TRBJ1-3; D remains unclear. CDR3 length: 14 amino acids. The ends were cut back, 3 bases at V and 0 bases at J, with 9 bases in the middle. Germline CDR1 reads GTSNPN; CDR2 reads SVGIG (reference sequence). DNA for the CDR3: TGTGCCTGGAGGCCCATCGGCTCTGGAAACACCATATATTTT. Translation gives CAWRPIGSGNTIYF. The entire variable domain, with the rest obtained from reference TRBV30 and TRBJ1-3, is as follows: SQTIHQWPATLVQPVGSPLSLECTVEGTSNPNLYWYRQAAGRGLQLLFYSVGIGQISSEVPQNLSASRPQDRQFILSSKKLLLSDSGFYLCAWRPIGSGNTIYFGEGSWLTVV.

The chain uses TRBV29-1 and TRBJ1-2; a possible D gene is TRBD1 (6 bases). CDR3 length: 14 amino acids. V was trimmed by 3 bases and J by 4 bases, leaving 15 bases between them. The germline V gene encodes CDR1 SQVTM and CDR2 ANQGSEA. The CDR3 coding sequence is TGCAGCGTTGACCCGGGACAACTCGTCTATGGCTACACCTTC. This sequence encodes CSVDPGQLVYGYTF.

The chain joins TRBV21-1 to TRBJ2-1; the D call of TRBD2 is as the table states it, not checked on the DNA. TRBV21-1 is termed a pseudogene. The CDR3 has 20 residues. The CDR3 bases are TGTGCCAGCAGCATAGGGAAGAAGACTAGCGGGAGGGGGTCCTACAATGAGCAGTTCTTC. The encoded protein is CASSIGKKTSGRGSYNEQFF.

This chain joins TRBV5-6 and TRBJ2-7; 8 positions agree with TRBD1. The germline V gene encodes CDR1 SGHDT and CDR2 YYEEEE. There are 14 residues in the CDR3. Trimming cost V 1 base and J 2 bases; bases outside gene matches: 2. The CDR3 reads CASSLSGGTYEQYF. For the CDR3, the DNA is TGTGCCAGCAGCTTGTCAGGGGGCACCTACGAGCAGTACTTC.

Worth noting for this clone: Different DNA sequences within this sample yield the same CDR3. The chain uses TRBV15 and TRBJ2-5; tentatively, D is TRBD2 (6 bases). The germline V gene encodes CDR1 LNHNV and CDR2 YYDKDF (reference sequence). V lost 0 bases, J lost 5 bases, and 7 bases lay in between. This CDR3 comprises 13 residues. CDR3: CATSRDRGETQYF. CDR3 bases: TGTGCCACCAGCAGAGACCGGGGGGAGACCCAGTACTTC.

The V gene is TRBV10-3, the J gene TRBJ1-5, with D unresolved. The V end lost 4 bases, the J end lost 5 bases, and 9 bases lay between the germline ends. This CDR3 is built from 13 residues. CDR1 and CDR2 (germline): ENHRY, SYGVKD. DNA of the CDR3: TGTGCCATCAGTGTCAGGCCAGATCAGCCCCAGCATTTT. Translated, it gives CAISVRPDQPQHF.

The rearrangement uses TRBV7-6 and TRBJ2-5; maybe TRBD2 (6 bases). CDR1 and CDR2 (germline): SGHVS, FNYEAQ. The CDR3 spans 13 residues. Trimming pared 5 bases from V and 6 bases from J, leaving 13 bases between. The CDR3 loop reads CASSLLARQTQYF. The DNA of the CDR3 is TGTGCCAGCAGCCTACTAGCTCGGCAGACCCAGTACTTC.

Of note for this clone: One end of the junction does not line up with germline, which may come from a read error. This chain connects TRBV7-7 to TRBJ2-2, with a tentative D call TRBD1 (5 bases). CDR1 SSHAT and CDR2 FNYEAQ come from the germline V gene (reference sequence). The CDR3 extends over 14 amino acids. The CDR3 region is CASSLRQSTGELFF. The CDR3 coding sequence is TGTGCTAGCAGCTTACGACAGTCAACCGGGGAGCTGTTTTTT. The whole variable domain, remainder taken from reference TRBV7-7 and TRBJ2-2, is GAGVSQSPRYKVTKRGQDVTLRCDPISSHATLYWYQQALGQGPEFLTYFNYEAQPDKSGLPSDRFSAERPEGSISTLTIQRTEQRDSAMYRCASSLRQSTGELFFGEGSRLTVL.

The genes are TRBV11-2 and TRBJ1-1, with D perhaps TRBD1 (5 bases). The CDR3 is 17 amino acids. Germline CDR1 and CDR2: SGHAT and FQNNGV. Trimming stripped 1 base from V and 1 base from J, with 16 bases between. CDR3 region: CASSLGWVTGGNTEAFF. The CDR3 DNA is TGTGCCAGCAGCTTAGGATGGGTGACCGGGGGGAACACTGAAGCTTTCTTT.

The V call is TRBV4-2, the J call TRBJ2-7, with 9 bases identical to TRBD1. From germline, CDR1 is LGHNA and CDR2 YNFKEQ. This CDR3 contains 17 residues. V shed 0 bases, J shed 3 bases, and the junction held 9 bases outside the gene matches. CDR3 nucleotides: TGTGCCAGCAGCCAAGACTCTCGACAGGGGGAGATCTACGAGCAGTACTTC. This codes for CASSQDSRQGEIYEQYF.

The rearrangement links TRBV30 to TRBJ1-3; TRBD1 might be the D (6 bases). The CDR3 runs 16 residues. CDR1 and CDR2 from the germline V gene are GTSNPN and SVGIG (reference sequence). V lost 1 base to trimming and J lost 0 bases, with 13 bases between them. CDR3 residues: CAWSATGRSSGNTIYF. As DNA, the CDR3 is TGTGCCTGGAGTGCGACAGGACGGAGCTCTGGAAACACCATATATTTT.

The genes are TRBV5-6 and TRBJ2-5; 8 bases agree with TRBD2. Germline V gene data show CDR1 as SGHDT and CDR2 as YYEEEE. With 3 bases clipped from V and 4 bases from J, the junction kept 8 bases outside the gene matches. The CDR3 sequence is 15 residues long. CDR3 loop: CASSSPVGRGETQYF. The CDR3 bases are TGTGCCAGCAGCTCACCTGTCGGGAGGGGAGAGACCCAGTACTTC.

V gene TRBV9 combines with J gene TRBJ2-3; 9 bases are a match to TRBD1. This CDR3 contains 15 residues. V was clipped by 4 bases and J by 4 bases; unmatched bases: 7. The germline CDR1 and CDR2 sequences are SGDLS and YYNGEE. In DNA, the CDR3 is TGTGCCAGCAGCCCTACAGGGGGCCGGGCAGATACGCAGTATTTT. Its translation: CASSPTGGRADTQYF.

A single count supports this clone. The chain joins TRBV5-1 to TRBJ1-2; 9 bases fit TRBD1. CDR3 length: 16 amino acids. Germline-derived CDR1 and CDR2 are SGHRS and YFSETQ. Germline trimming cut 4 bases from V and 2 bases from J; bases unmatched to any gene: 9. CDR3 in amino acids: CASSPQGAGRNYGYTF. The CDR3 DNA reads TGCGCCAGCAGCCCACAGGGGGCTGGAAGAAACTATGGCTACACCTTC.

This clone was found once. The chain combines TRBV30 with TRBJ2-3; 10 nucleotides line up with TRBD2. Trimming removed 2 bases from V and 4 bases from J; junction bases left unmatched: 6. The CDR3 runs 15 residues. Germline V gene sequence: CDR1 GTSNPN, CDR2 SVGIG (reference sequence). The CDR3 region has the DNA TGTGCCTGGAGTTCCGGACTAGCGGAGGCAGATACGCAGTATTTT. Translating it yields CAWSSGLAEADTQYF.

This CDR3 reads CASSDSAGAYNEQFF. CDR3 in DNA: TGTGCCAGCAGTGATTCGGCAGGGGCCTACAATGAGCAGTTCTTC. The rearrangement links TRBV2 to TRBJ2-1; D possibly corresponds to TRBD1 (6 bases). CDR1 is SNHLY, CDR2 FYNNEI, per germline. The V end was cut by 3 bases, the J end by 2 bases, with 11 bases between. This CDR3 has 15 amino acids.

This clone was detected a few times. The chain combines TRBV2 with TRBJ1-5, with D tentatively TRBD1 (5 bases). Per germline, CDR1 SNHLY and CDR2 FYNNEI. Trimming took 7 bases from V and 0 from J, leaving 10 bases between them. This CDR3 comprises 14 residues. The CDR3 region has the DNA TGTGCCAGCAATACAGGATATAGCAATCAGCCCCAGCATTTT. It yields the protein CASNTGYSNQPQHF.

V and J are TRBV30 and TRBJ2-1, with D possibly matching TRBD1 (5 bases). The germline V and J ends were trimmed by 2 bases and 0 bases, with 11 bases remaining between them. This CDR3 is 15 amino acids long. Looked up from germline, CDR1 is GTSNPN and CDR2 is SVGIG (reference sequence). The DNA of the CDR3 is TGTGCCTGGAGTACTGACAGTCCCTCCTACAATGAGCAGTTCTTC. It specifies CAWSTDSPSYNEQFF.